These 3 T cell receptor beta chains were sequenced from one sample in a study of blood T cell repertoires in COVID-19. TCRdb keeps only in-frame clones here, not all; method: immunoSEQ multiplex PCR. The sample carries 290,000 or so clones, approximately 90% recorded once. The sample taken for sequencing was PBMCs or T cells enriched from blood (not recorded which). These receptors all stem from a woman younger than 45 who had recovered from COVID-19.

The chain employs TRBV6-2 or TRBV6-3 and TRBJ1-4; no reliable D call. The CDR3 extends over 16 amino acids. Germline V gene sequence: CDR1 MNHEY, CDR2 SVGEGT. Trimming pared 2 bases from V and 6 bases from J, leaving 16 bases between. The CDR3 spells CASSYHSAGADEKLFF. CDR3 DNA: TGTGCCAGCAGTTACCATAGCGCCGGCGCGGATGAAAAACTGTTTTTT.

The chain has TRBV4-3 and TRBJ2-1; weak D call: TRBD1 (6 bases). This CDR3 region has 15 residues. Germline V gene data show CDR1 as LGHNA and CDR2 as YSLEER. Trimming cost V 0 bases and J 5 bases, with 11 bases left between them. The CDR3 sequence: CASSQDGSGDNEQFF. The CDR3 nucleotides are TGCGCCAGCAGCCAAGATGGTTCAGGGGACAATGAGCAGTTCTTC.

V is TRBV19 and J is TRBJ2-6; 11 bases align to TRBD1. This CDR3 contains 17 residues. V trimming: 6 bases; J trimming: 1 base; junction bases outside the gene matches: 5. Germline values: CDR1 LNHDA, CDR2 SQIVND (reference sequence). CDR3 residues: CASREGTGGSGANVLTF. For the CDR3, the DNA is TGTGCCAGTAGGGAGGGGACAGGGGGATCTGGGGCCAACGTCCTGACTTTC.